A selection of T cell receptor beta chains follows, all from one sample in a study of patients and donors after allogeneic stem cell transplantation. MiXCR was run by TCRdb on the RT-PCR reads, yielding one entry per CDR3 protein. The table has some 90,000 distinct CDR3 sequences, approximately 49% seen once. The specimen was blood, either unsorted or a sorted T cell fraction (not recorded which). The receptors stem from a human donor who was either an allogeneic HSCT recipient or a stem cell or donor lymphocyte infusion donor (not recorded which). It is not recorded whose cells these are; they may come from a transplant donor. CDR3s include the opening cysteine and the closing phenylalanine or tryptophan. The D gene is left open where the match is weak. Size tells how often a clone was seen (once, few, many) or the class of an expanded clone, and some rows leave it out.

clone_size j_call v_call d_call cdr3_nt cdr3_aa
NA TRBJ1-5 TRBV5-1 NA TGCGCCAGCAGCTCCGACAGCAATCAGCCCCAGCATTTT CASSSDSNQPQHF
NA TRBJ2-2 TRBV11-2 NA TGTGCCAGCAGCCCCGGACAGTACACCGGGGAGCTGTTTTTT CASSPGQYTGELFF
NA TRBJ1-1 TRBV6-2/TRBV6-3 NA TGTGCCAGCAGTTATACGTGGGCGAACATGAACACTGAAGCTTTCTTT CASSYTWANMNTEAFF
few TRBJ1-2 TRBV12-3/TRBV12-4 NA TGTGCCAGCAGTTTGGGGAAGTATGGCTACACCTTC CASSLGKYGYTF
NA TRBJ1-5 TRBV5-6 NA TGTGCCAGCAGCTTGGCCCAGGGGACTAGCAATCAGCCCCAGCATTTT CASSLAQGTSNQPQHF
few TRBJ1-2 TRBV20-1 NA TGCAGTGCTATTGGGCAGCCGTTAAACTATGGCTACACCTTC CSAIGQPLNYGYTF
NA TRBJ1-2 TRBV21-1 NA TGTGCCCCACCGGGTTGGGGGCGCTCCTATGGCTACACCTTC CAPPGWGRSYGYTF
NA TRBJ2-5 TRBV29-1 NA TGCAGCGTTGAAGGAACGGCGGCGGATCAAGAGACCCAGTACTTC CSVEGTAADQETQYF
NA TRBJ1-1 TRBV9 NA TGTGCCAGCAGCCCCCCGGGACGGGAGATGATGAACACTGAAGCTTTCTTT CASSPPGREMMNTEAFF
few TRBJ1-1 TRBV4-1 NA TGCGCCAGCAGAGAGGCGAACACTGAAGCTTTCTTT CASREANTEAFF
NA TRBJ1-1 TRBV4-3 NA TGCGCCAGCAGCCAAGAGACTTTATTGAACACTGAAGCTTTCTTT CASSQETLLNTEAFF